Sequencing of this T cell receptor beta chain was carried out in a study of control samples from healthy donors and cancer patients. The CDR3 loop spans 15 amino acids. The V gene lost 2 bases and the J gene lost 0 bases, with 9 bases spanning the gap. Germline V gene sequence: CDR1 MRHNA, CDR2 SNTAGT. The data were produced by immunoSEQ multiplex PCR, yet TCRdb's version contains in-frame clones alone and is incomplete. The sample contains around 90,000 clones, roughly 86% of which appear only once. The gene calls are TRBV6-4 and TRBJ2-3; D may be TRBD2 (6 bases). The source material was blood. The origin of this receptor is a young man in good health. CDR3 sequence (DNA): TGTGCCAGCAGTGACACGCTAGCGAGCACAGATACGCAGTATTTT. Protein product: CASSDTLASTDTQYF.